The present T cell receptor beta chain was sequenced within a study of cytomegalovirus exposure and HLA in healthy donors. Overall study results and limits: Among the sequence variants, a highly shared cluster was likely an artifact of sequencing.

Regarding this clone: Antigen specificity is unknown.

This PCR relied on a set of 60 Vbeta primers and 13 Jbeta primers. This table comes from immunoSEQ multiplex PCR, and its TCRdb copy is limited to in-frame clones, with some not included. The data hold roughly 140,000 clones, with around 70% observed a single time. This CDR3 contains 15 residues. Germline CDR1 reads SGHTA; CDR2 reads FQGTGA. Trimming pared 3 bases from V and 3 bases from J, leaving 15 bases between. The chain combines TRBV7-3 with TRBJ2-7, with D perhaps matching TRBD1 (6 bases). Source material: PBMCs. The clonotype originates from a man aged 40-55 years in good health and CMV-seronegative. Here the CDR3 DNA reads TGTGCCAGCAGCTTGCCCGACAGGTATCGCTACGAGCAGTACTTC. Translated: CASSLPDRYRYEQYF.